The next 26 T cell receptor beta chains were all read from a single sample in a study. A single record per CDR3 protein comes from TCRdb applying MiXCR to the RT-PCR reads. The sample has fewer than 800,000 distinct CDR3 sequences, 14% seen once. Sequences were obtained from memory CD4+ T cells from blood. The receptors were sampled from a female donor in good health, serving as a healthy control.

This clonotype was observed a few times. The genes are TRBV5-1 and TRBJ1-1; D remains ambiguous. Per germline, CDR1 SGHRS and CDR2 YFSETQ. The CDR3 runs to 14 residues. The V end was cut by 2 bases, the J end by 1 base, with 9 bases between. The CDR3 loop is CASSFLPGNTEAFF. The CDR3 bases are TGCGCCAGCAGCTTTTTGCCAGGGAACACTGAAGCTTTCTTT.

This clonotype has a handful of counts. The chain combines TRBV5-6 with TRBJ2-5, with TRBD2 matching 10 bases. Trimming cost V 2 bases and J 5 bases; bases outside gene matches: 9. Germline CDR1 is SGHDT and CDR2 is YYEEEE. The CDR3 sequence is 16 residues long. This chain's CDR3 is CASSLKREGPRETQYF. The DNA of the CDR3 is TGTGCCAGCAGCTTAAAGCGGGAGGGCCCTCGGGAGACCCAGTACTTC.

This clonotype occurred a few times. This chain links TRBV9 with TRBJ1-2; no clear D gene. The germline V gene encodes CDR1 SGDLS and CDR2 YYNGEE. V dropped 0 bases and J dropped 3 bases, with 12 bases sitting between them. This CDR3 is 15 amino acids long. The CDR3 reads CASSVATGAYYGYTF. The CDR3 DNA sequence: TGTGCCAGCAGCGTAGCTACGGGAGCATACTATGGCTACACCTTC.

This clonotype has just one count. The V gene is TRBV4-3, the J gene TRBJ2-2; 8 bases are a match to TRBD1. V lost 0 bases and J lost 2; bases outside the gene matches: 5. Germline loops: CDR1 LGHNA, CDR2 YSLEER. This CDR3 has 17 residues. CDR3 DNA: TGCGCCAGCAGCCAAGATCAGGGGGCAGGAAACACCGGGGAGCTGTTTTTT. Translating it yields CASSQDQGAGNTGELFF.

A remark on this clonotype: With a far larger clone one base away, a read error is the likely cause. The rearrangement links TRBV5-6 to TRBJ1-1; maybe TRBD1 (5 bases). V was pared by 2 bases and J by 0 bases, with 8 bases between. The CDR3 covers 14 residues. CDR1 and CDR2 (germline): SGHDT, YYEEEE. In DNA, the CDR3 is TGTGCCAGCAGCTTACAGGAGATGAACACTGAAGCTTTCTTT. Translation: CASSLQEMNTEAFF.

This sequence joins TRBV7-2 and TRBJ1-1; D is unresolved. Germline V gene sequence: CDR1 SGHTA, CDR2 FQGNSA. CDR3 length: 12 amino acids. V was trimmed by 3 bases and J by 7 bases, leaving 9 bases between them. This CDR3 reads CASSLALSEAFF. The CDR3 coding sequence is TGTGCCAGCAGCTTGGCGCTGAGTGAAGCTTTCTTT.

There are many counts of this clonotype. The chain has TRBV4-3 and TRBJ1-1; D is perhaps TRBD1 (6 bases). The germline V and J ends were trimmed by 4 bases and 5 bases, with 14 bases remaining between them. The germline V gene encodes CDR1 LGHNA and CDR2 YSLEER. The CDR3 spans 14 residues. CDR3 nucleotides: TGCGCCAGCAGCCCATGGGGGGGGCGGACTGAAGCTTTCTTT. Translated: CASSPWGGRTEAFF.

This clonotype was observed once. Mismatch with germline at one junction end may stem from a read error. The chain combines TRBV7-9 with TRBJ1-2; D perhaps matches TRBD1 (5 bases). Per germline, CDR1 SEHNR and CDR2 FQNEAQ (reference sequence). This CDR3 is built from 16 residues. The CDR3 loop reads CASSRPRDATNFGYTF. CDR3 bases: TGTGCCAGCAGCCGACCCCGGGACGCTACTAACTTTGGCTACACCTTC.

V gene TRBV7-2 combines with J gene TRBJ1-6; D call uncertain. The length of the CDR3 is 12 residues. Germline CDR1 is SGHTA and CDR2 is FQGNSA. V lost 5 bases and J 13 bases, leaving 12 bases between the germline ends. CDR3 amino acids: CASSTHSGPLHF. Written as DNA, the CDR3 is TGTGCCAGCAGCACCCACTCCGGGCCCCTCCACTTT.

The rearrangement links TRBV28 to TRBJ1-2; 10 bases align to TRBD1. This CDR3 comprises 15 residues. V shed 2 bases and J 8 bases; nucleotides not matched to a gene: 8. CDR1 is MDHEN, CDR2 SYDVKM, per germline. The CDR3 region is CASSLPGQGGWGYTF. CDR3 in DNA: TGTGCCAGCAGTTTACCAGGACAGGGGGGATGGGGCTACACCTTC.

This chain uses TRBV30 with TRBJ2-7, with TRBD2 identical over 12 bases. The length of the CDR3 is 13 residues. Germline lookup yields CDR1 GTSNPN and CDR2 SVGIG (reference sequence). J was trimmed by 4 bases and V by 8 bases; bases with no gene match: 6. CDR3 amino acids: CAGLLAGGYEQYF. The CDR3 DNA reads as TGTGCCGGCCTGCTAGCGGGAGGGTACGAGCAGTACTTC.

This clonotype was detected only a few times. The chain carries TRBV7-9 and TRBJ2-7, with TRBD1 identical over 7 bases. Germline V gene data show CDR1 as SEHNR and CDR2 as FQNEAQ (reference sequence). Unmatched junction bases numbered 8, after V lost 0 bases and J lost 12 bases. This CDR3 has 13 residues. The CDR3 DNA follows: TGTGCCAGCAGCTTAGCTGGGGACAGATGGCTGTACTTC. It encodes CASSLAGDRWLYF.

This clonotype was observed many times. The V gene is TRBV25-1, the J gene TRBJ2-3; the match to TRBD2 covers 8 bases. Trimming took 5 bases from V and 5 from J; bases not matched to a gene: 12. Germline CDR1 MGHDK, CDR2 SYGVNS. This CDR3 is 16 amino acids long. The chain's CDR3 is CASSHPGGRLLDTQYF. The CDR3 DNA reads as TGTGCCAGCAGTCATCCCGGCGGGAGGTTGCTAGATACGCAGTATTTT.

The table lists this clonotype with many counts. Here the CDR3 DNA reads TGCAGCGTTGGAGGGACACAAGAGACCCAGTACTTC. It yields the protein CSVGGTQETQYF. V gene TRBV29-1 combines with J gene TRBJ2-5; perhaps TRBD1 as D (6 bases). In germline, CDR1 is SQVTM, CDR2 ANQGSEA. The CDR3 covers 12 residues. V was shortened by 4 bases and J by 2 bases, with 8 bases between the two germline ends.

Ten or more counts support this clonotype. The DNA for the CDR3 is TGCAGCGGGGTCGGACAGAGCTCCTACAATGAGCAGTTCTTC. This sequence encodes CSGVGQSSYNEQFF. The chain links TRBV29-1 to TRBJ2-1, with a tentative D call TRBD1 (6 bases). The ends were cut back, 7 bases at V and 0 bases at J, with 13 bases in the middle. The germline V gene has CDR1 SQVTM and CDR2 ANQGSEA. CDR3 length: 14 residues.

This clonotype was counted many times. The rearrangement uses TRBV7-6 and TRBJ1-4; D is unresolved. The CDR3 consists of 13 residues. V lost 5 bases, J lost 7 bases, and 11 bases lay in between. CDR1 is SGHVS, CDR2 FNYEAQ, per germline. The DNA for the CDR3 is TGTGCCAGCAGCCCAGAAGCGAGTGAAAAACTGTTTTTT. Translating it yields CASSPEASEKLFF.

The V and J genes are TRBV7-2 and TRBJ2-5; TRBD2 might be the D (6 bases). Germline V gene data show CDR1 as SGHTA and CDR2 as FQGNSA. The V end was cut by 5 bases, the J end by 2 bases, with 18 bases between. This CDR3 spans 16 amino acids. The CDR3 loop reads CASSPTPLREQETQYF. CDR3 bases: TGTGCCAGCAGCCCAACCCCACTCCGGGAGCAAGAGACCCAGTACTTC.

V gene TRBV6-6 combines with J gene TRBJ2-1; 10 bases match TRBD2. Trimming at V came to 8 bases and at J to 5 bases, leaving 3 bases not matched to a gene. Germline V gene lookup returns CDR1 MNHNY and CDR2 SVGAGI (reference sequence). The CDR3 totals 13 residues. CDR3 region: CASQLAGNNEQFF. The CDR3 coding sequence is TGTGCCAGCCAACTAGCGGGGAACAATGAGCAGTTCTTC.

The chain has TRBV20-1 and TRBJ1-1; 9 bases align to TRBD1. The CDR3 totals 14 residues. V lost 6 bases, J lost 1 base, and 6 bases stayed unmatched. CDR1 and CDR2 (germline): DFQATT, SNEGSKA (reference sequence). The DNA for the CDR3 is TGCAGTGCCCAACAGGGGGCGGCGAACACTGAAGCTTTCTTT. It is translated as CSAQQGAANTEAFF.

There are a few counts of this clonotype. The chain has TRBV24-1 and TRBJ1-2; 9 bases match TRBD1. CDR3 length: 15 residues. V shed 6 bases, J shed 2 bases, and the junction held 6 bases outside the gene matches. The germline CDR1 and CDR2 sequences are KGHDR and SFDVKD. CDR3 sequence (DNA): TGTGCCACCAGTAAGACGGGACAGGGAAACTATGGCTACACCTTC. Residues: CATSKTGQGNYGYTF.

This clonotype was seen a single time. A much larger clone lies one base from this, so it may be a read error. The V and J genes are TRBV12-3 or TRBV12-4 and TRBJ1-1; weak D call: TRBD1 (5 bases). The CDR3 is 13 residues long. The CDR3, as DNA: TGTGCCAGCAAGCTGACAGCGAACACTAAAGCTTTCTTT. Translation: CASKLTANTKAFF.

The rearrangement uses TRBV27 and TRBJ1-1; D gene ambiguous. V was cut by 6 bases and J by 11 bases, with 7 bases left in between. Germline lookup yields CDR1 MNHEY and CDR2 SMNVEV (reference sequence). CDR3 size: 9 residues. The CDR3 DNA sequence: TGTGCCAGCAGGGGAGTGGCTTTCTTT. Protein sequence: CASRGVAFF.

This clonotype was picked up a small number of times. The V call is TRBV4-1, the J call TRBJ1-1; the match to TRBD1 covers 10 bases. The CDR3 has 15 amino acids. V gave up 1 base and J gave up 5 bases; unmatched junction bases: 4. Looked up from germline, CDR1 is MGHRA and CDR2 is YSYEKL. CDR3 DNA sequence: TGCGCCAGCAGCCAAGGACAGGGGGCGAGGACTGAAGCTTTCTTT. Amino acids: CASSQGQGARTEAFF.

This chain connects TRBV5-5 to TRBJ1-1, with TRBD1 as a possible D gene (6 bases). CDR1 and CDR2 from the germline V gene are SGHKS and YYEKEE (reference sequence). This CDR3 comprises 14 residues. The V end was cut by 6 bases, the J end by 0 bases, with 12 bases between. DNA of the CDR3: TGTGCCAGCAATCTGCAGGGGATGAACACTGAAGCTTTCTTT. It codes for CASNLQGMNTEAFF.

There are a few counts of this clonotype. The chain couples TRBV2 to TRBJ2-7, with TRBD2 matching over 11 bases. The CDR3 runs 14 residues. V lost 5 bases to trimming and J lost 4 bases; unmatched junction nucleotides: 4. Germline V gene data show CDR1 as SNHLY and CDR2 as FYNNEI. The DNA for the CDR3 is TGTGCCAGCAGTCAGGGACTAGCGGAATACGAGCAGTACTTC. Translating gives CASSQGLAEYEQYF.

This clonotype was seen repeatedly, ten times or more. The genes are TRBV15 and TRBJ2-1; 7 bases map to TRBD1. With 6 bases clipped from V and 9 bases from J, the junction kept 14 bases outside the gene matches. CDR1 is LNHNV and CDR2 is YYDKDF in the germline V gene (reference sequence). This CDR3 is built from 15 residues. The CDR3 sequence is CATSPDRARGGEQFF. The CDR3 nucleotides are TGTGCCACCAGTCCCGACAGGGCCCGGGGTGGTGAGCAGTTCTTC.